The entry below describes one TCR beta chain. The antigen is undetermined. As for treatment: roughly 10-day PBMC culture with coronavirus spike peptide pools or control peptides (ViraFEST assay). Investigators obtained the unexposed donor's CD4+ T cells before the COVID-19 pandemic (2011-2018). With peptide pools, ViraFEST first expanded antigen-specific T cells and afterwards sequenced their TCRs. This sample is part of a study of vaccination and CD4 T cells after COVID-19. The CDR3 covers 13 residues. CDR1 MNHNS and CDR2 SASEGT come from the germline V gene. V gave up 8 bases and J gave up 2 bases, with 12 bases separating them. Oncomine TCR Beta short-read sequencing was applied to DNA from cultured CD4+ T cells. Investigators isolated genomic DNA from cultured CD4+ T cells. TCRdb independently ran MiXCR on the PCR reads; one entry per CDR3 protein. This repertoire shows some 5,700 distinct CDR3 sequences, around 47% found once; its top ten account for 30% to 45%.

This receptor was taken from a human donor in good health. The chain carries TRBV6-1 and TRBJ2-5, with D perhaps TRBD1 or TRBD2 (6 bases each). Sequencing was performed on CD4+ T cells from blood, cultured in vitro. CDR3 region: CASGRGGQETQYF. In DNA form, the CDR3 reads TGTGCCAGCGGCAGGGGAGGTCAAGAGACCCAGTACTTC.